This T cell receptor (beta chain) was found in a study of T cell responses to AZD1222 COVID-19 vaccine. Study-level information: Analysis merged second doses at about 4 or about 12 weeks. Findings and caveats of the study: Samples come after the peak T cell response, not at day 14.

The V and J ends lost 3 bases and 5 bases respectively, with 7 bases between them. Germline loops: CDR1 MDHEN, CDR2 SYDVKM. The CDR3 consists of 12 residues. On this clone itself: Antigen specificity is unknown.

Only in-frame clones appear in the TCRdb table, and some are missing; sequencing was by immunoSEQ multiplex PCR. Here the sample spans about 150,000 clones, over 75% being singletons. The rearrangement uses TRBV28 and TRBJ1-1; the D is unclear. The receptor was derived from an adult in good health. The source material was peripheral blood, sampled on day 0 of AZD1222 vaccination. The CDR3 DNA reads TGTGCCAGCAGTTTCCCCCCGACTGAAGCTTTCTTT. Its protein is CASSFPPTEAFF. Full variable domain (rest looked up from reference TRBV28 and TRBJ1-1): DVKVTQSSRYLVKRTGEKVFLECVQDMDHENMFWYRQDPGLGLRLIYFSYDVKMKEKGDIPEGYSVSREKKERFSLILESASTNQTSMYLCASSFPPTEAFFGQGTRLTVV.